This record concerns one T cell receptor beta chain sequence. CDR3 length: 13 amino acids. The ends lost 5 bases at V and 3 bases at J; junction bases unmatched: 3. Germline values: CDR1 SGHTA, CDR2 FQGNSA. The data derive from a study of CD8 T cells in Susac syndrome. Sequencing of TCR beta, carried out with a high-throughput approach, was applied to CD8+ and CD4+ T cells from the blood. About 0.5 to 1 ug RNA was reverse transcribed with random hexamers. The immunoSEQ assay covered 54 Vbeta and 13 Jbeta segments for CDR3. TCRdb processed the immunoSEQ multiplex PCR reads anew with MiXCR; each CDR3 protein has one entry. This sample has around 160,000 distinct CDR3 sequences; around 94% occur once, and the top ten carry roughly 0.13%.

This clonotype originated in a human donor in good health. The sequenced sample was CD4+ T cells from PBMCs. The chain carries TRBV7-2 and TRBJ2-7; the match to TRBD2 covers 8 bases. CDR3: CASSAGTSYEQYF. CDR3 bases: TGTGCCAGCAGCGCGGGGACTAGCTACGAGCAGTACTTC. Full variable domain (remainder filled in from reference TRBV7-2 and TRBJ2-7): GAGVSQSPSNKVTEKGKDVELRCDPISGHTALYWYRQSLGQGLEFLIYFQGNSAPDKSGLPSDRFSAERTGGSVSTLTIQRTQQEDSAVYLCASSAGTSYEQYFGPGTRLTVT.